The 22 T cell receptor beta chains below come from one sample, sequenced in a study of blood T cells in healthy people across ages. Next came a second PCR, run for about 6 to 11 cycles, which used a sample-barcoded 5' primer along with a J-beta primer mix. TCRdb analysed the 5' RACE reads with MiXCR anew, one entry per CDR3 protein. The sample has 750,000 or so distinct CDR3 sequences, more than 20% seen once. These data are also associated with another study on T cells of mothers and their children.

Sample: blood. Every receptor here comes from a boy aged 5-17 years in good health.

The rearrangement links TRBV7-4 to TRBJ2-3; D may be TRBD1 or TRBD2 (7 bases each). Germline V lookup: CDR1 SGHVT, CDR2 SQSDAQ. The CDR3 totals 15 residues. The V end was cut by 6 bases, the J end by 2 bases, with 15 bases between. CDR3: CASRHAGGATDTQYF. Written as DNA, the CDR3 is TGTGCCAGCAGACACGCAGGGGGGGCCACAGATACGCAGTATTTT.

This clonotype occurred a few times. The chain carries TRBV3-1 and TRBJ2-7, with TRBD1 as a possible D gene (6 bases). The V end was cut by 5 bases, the J end by 10 bases, with 24 bases between. Germline V gene lookup returns CDR1 LGHDT and CDR2 YNNKEL (reference sequence). This CDR3 spans 15 amino acids. CDR3 coding DNA: TGTGCCAGCAGCGAAACAGGGCGGAATGGAGAAACCCAGTACTTC. The encoded protein is CASSETGRNGETQYF.

This clonotype was counted only a few times. The CDR3 nucleotides read TGCAGTGCCCAACAGGGGCTTGGCGAGCAGTACTTC. Translated: CSAQQGLGEQYF. This sequence joins TRBV20-1 and TRBJ2-5, with TRBD1 matching 7 bases. The end of the DNA fits TRBJ2-7 better, so the J call may be wrong. This CDR3 spans 12 amino acids. The germline V gene encodes CDR1 DFQATT and CDR2 SNEGSKA (reference sequence).

This clonotype was observed many times. J is TRBJ1-4 and V is TRBV7-9; D not certain. Trimming took 3 bases from V and 5 from J, leaving 10 bases between them. The germline CDR1 and CDR2 sequences are SEHNR and FQNEAQ (reference sequence). There are 14 residues in the CDR3. The CDR3 coding sequence is TGTGCCAGCAGCTTCGAGATCCAGAATGAAAAACTGTTTTTT. Translated, it gives CASSFEIQNEKLFF.

V usage is TRBV12-3 or TRBV12-4 and J usage is TRBJ2-5, with unresolved D. Trimming removed 5 bases at V and 5 bases at J, with 15 bases between. The CDR3 contains 14 residues. DNA for the CDR3: TGTGCCAGCAGTGCCATTTACGGATTGGAGACCCAGTACTTC. It encodes CASSAIYGLETQYF.

The chain has TRBV4-2 and TRBJ2-2; tentative D call: TRBD2 (5 bases). The CDR3 length is 16 residues. Trimming left V 0 bases short and J 7 bases short, with 15 bases between. Per germline, CDR1 LGHNA and CDR2 YNFKEQ. The DNA for the CDR3 is TGTGCCAGCAGCCAAGATCGGAGCGGCGCCAACGGGGAGCTGTTTTTT. It codes for CASSQDRSGANGELFF.

The chain links TRBV12-3 or TRBV12-4 to TRBJ2-5; TRBD2 matches 7 bases. V shed 7 bases and J 4 bases; nucleotides not matched to a gene: 6. This CDR3 region has 13 residues. The CDR3 nucleotides read TGTGCCAGCACCCGGACTAGTCGAGAGACCCAGTACTTC. This translates into CASTRTSRETQYF.

The chain links TRBV14 to TRBJ2-1; 9 bases map to TRBD2. J lost 5 bases, V lost 4 bases, and 6 bases had no gene match. The CDR3 sequence is 15 residues long. The germline gives CDR1 SGHDN, CDR2 FVKESK. CDR3 residues: CASSPREGHHNEQFF. The CDR3 region has the DNA TGTGCCAGCAGCCCGCGGGAGGGCCACCACAATGAGCAGTTCTTC.

This clonotype was seen a few times. The chain uses TRBV5-1 and TRBJ2-3, with TRBD1 identical over 10 bases. The CDR3 runs 16 residues. Trimming cost V 4 bases and J 4 bases; bases outside gene matches: 9. The V gene's germline CDR1 is SGHRS and CDR2 YFSETQ. The CDR3 region is CASSSWDRGGADTQYF. DNA for the CDR3: TGCGCCAGCAGCAGCTGGGACAGGGGAGGAGCAGATACGCAGTATTTT.

This clonotype was seen only a few times. The J gene is TRBJ2-5, the V gene TRBV20-1, with 11 bases aligning to TRBD2. Germline lookup yields CDR1 DFQATT and CDR2 SNEGSKA (reference sequence). The ends lost 3 bases at V and 5 bases at J; junction bases unmatched: 14. There are 17 residues in the CDR3. CDR3 coding DNA: TGCAGTGCTAGGACGGGACTAGCGGCGTTAGGTGGTGAGACCCAGTACTTC. Encoded protein: CSARTGLAALGGETQYF.

The chain joins TRBV19 to TRBJ1-2; D is unclear. Per germline, CDR1 LNHDA and CDR2 SQIVND (reference sequence). V shed 3 bases and J shed 5 bases, with 19 bases lying between them. There are 16 residues in the CDR3. The CDR3 protein is CASSMRPAIPEYGYTF. DNA of the CDR3: TGTGCCAGTAGTATGAGGCCCGCTATACCAGAGTATGGCTACACCTTC.

This chain connects TRBV6-5 to TRBJ1-1, with 8 bases aligning to TRBD1. CDR1 and CDR2 from the germline V gene are MNHEY and SVGAGI. With 0 bases clipped from V and 6 bases from J, the junction kept 12 bases outside the gene matches. This CDR3 is 17 amino acids long. The CDR3 loop is CASSYSYGTGGKAEAFF. DNA of the CDR3: TGTGCCAGCAGTTACTCTTACGGGACAGGCGGGAAGGCTGAAGCTTTCTTT.

V is TRBV6-6 and J is TRBJ2-7; the match to TRBD1 covers 9 bases. The germline V gene encodes CDR1 MNHNY and CDR2 SVGAGI (reference sequence). The CDR3 consists of 16 residues. Trimming at V came to 4 bases and at J to 3 bases, leaving 10 bases not matched to a gene. CDR3 sequence: CASSSPWTGEDYEQYF. The CDR3 DNA is TGTGCCAGCAGTTCGCCCTGGACAGGGGAGGACTACGAGCAGTACTTC.

The chain recombines TRBV6-6 with TRBJ2-5; TRBD2 matches 7 bases. The CDR3 totals 14 residues. Trimming at V came to 0 bases and at J to 5 bases, leaving 3 bases not matched to a gene. Germline CDR1 and CDR2: MNHNY and SVGAGI (reference sequence). The CDR3 loop reads CASSYSRTSETQYF. The CDR3 bases are TGTGCCAGCAGTTACTCCAGGACTAGTGAGACCCAGTACTTC.

This clonotype was seen more than once but under ten times. This rearrangement joins TRBV12-3 or TRBV12-4 to TRBJ1-1; no firm D call. CDR3 size: 11 residues. The V gene lost 6 bases and the J gene lost 7 bases, with 9 bases spanning the gap. CDR3 bases: TGTGCCAGCAGGACCGGGTTTGAAGCTTTCTTT. Translated, it gives CASRTGFEAFF.

This clonotype turned up a few times. J is TRBJ2-7 and V is TRBV4-1; 7 bases line up with TRBD1. This CDR3 region has 14 residues. Germline CDR1 reads MGHRA; CDR2 reads YSYEKL. V lost 1 base, J lost 4 bases, and 4 bases stayed unmatched. The CDR3 reads CASSQGTGQYEQYF. The DNA for the CDR3 is TGCGCCAGCAGCCAAGGGACAGGCCAATACGAGCAGTACTTC.

This clonotype was counted only a few times. The chain links TRBV28 to TRBJ1-2, with 8 bases lining up with TRBD1. The CDR3 has 13 residues. Germline V gene data show CDR1 as MDHEN and CDR2 as SYDVKM. V dropped 6 bases and J dropped 4; count of bases not matched to a gene: 4. The CDR3 DNA reads TGTGCCAGCAGGCTGACAGGGGTCTATGGCTACACCTTC. Translated: CASRLTGVYGYTF.

The chain employs TRBV20-1 and TRBJ2-5; D remains ambiguous. Trimming cost V 0 bases and J 7 bases, with 3 bases left between them. The germline V gene has CDR1 DFQATT and CDR2 SNEGSKA (reference sequence). CDR3 size: 10 residues. The CDR3 reads CSARDGTQYF. The CDR3 coding sequence is TGCAGTGCTAGAGACGGGACCCAGTACTTC.

This clonotype was seen only a few times. The genes are TRBV4-1 and TRBJ2-1, with 8 bases lining up with TRBD1. The DNA end lines up better with TRBJ2-5; the J call may be wrong. Germline assignment: CDR1 MGHRA and CDR2 YSYEKL. The CDR3 is 20 amino acids. CDR3 residues: CASSQAPTGALAYGGETQYF. For the CDR3, the DNA is TGCGCCAGCAGCCAAGCTCCGACAGGGGCCCTAGCGTACGGCGGGGAGACCCAGTACTTC.

This clonotype has just a few counts. The chain joins TRBV4-1 to TRBJ2-7; D is uncertain. This CDR3 comprises 15 residues. V shed 0 bases and J shed 1 base, with 10 bases lying between them. Germline V gene data show CDR1 as MGHRA and CDR2 as YSYEKL. The CDR3: CASSQEWRGSYEQYF. CDR3 DNA sequence: TGCGCCAGCAGCCAAGAGTGGCGCGGATCCTACGAGCAGTACTTC.

This clonotype was seen more than once but under ten times. The rearrangement joins TRBV5-1 to TRBJ1-2, with D unclear. CDR3 size: 15 residues. The germline V and J ends were trimmed by 0 bases and 8 bases, with 17 bases remaining between them. Germline CDR1 and CDR2: SGHRS and YFSETQ. Here the CDR3 reads CASSLVTQDRRGYTF. CDR3 nucleotides: TGCGCCAGCAGCTTGGTGACCCAGGATAGGAGAGGCTACACCTTC.

V gene TRBV3-1 combines with J gene TRBJ2-5; 8 bases agree with TRBD2. V lost 4 bases and J lost 10; bases outside the gene matches: 14. Germline CDR1 and CDR2: LGHDT and YNNKEL (reference sequence). The CDR3 is 15 amino acids. The CDR3 DNA reads TGTGCCAGCAGCCGTTTAGCGGGGCGAAAAGGGGACCAGTACTTC. This encodes CASSRLAGRKGDQYF.